This T cell receptor (beta chain) comes out of a study of beta chain features in type 1 diabetes. Study-level information: Comparable age, gender and cell yields were observed in patients relative to healthy donors.

Findings of the study overall: Moderately but significantly shorter TCRB CDR3s were found in Type 1 diabetes patients in all four CD4+ subsets.

Only one heparinised blood draw was taken per donor, and its volume averaged about 116 mL. The isolated RNA, all of it, was reverse transcribed, so expressed TCRB transcripts were what got sequenced. Here immunoSEQ multiplex PCR was the method, and the copy in TCRdb shows in-frame clones only, minus some. The sample holds 500,000 to 800,000 clones, around 11% seen once. This clone has a handful of counts. Its antigen is not identified. V was shortened by 4 bases and J by 0 bases, with 4 bases between the two germline ends. Germline V gene data show CDR1 as SGDLS and CDR2 as YYNGEE. The CDR3 is made up of 13 amino acids.

This clonotype was obtained from a man aged 30-40 years with type 1 diabetes. This rearrangement joins TRBV9 to TRBJ2-2; D remains ambiguous. The sequencing sample was made of naive CD4+ T cells from blood. This CDR3 reads CASSPANTGELFF. DNA of the CDR3: TGTGCCAGCAGCCCCGCGAACACCGGGGAGCTGTTTTTT.